Each of the 25 T cell receptor beta chains below was sequenced from the same sample in a study of spatial heterogeneity in lung cancer. Time point reported: blood at routine non-recurrence follow-up after resection. Tumor, nontumor lung or frozen PBMC supplied whole RNA, sequenced without sorting. From the 5' RACE reads, TCRdb called clonotypes with MiXCR, one entry per CDR3 protein. Among under 150,000 distinct CDR3 sequences listed, 12% were seen once. Source: PBMCs, taken at follow-up. The receptors come from a male donor with early-stage non-small cell lung cancer.

Ten or more counts support this clonotype. J is TRBJ2-7 and V is TRBV6-5, with 10 bases identical to TRBD2. V was pared by 7 bases and J by 5 bases, with 8 bases of the junction left unmatched. This CDR3 has 14 residues. Germline V gene data show CDR1 as MNHEY and CDR2 as SVGAGI. CDR3 DNA: TGTGCCAGCAAAAGCGGGGGGGCCGCCGACGAGCAGTACTTC. It is translated as CASKSGGAADEQYF.

The chain links TRBV11-3 to TRBJ2-1; 9 bases agree with TRBD1. V lost 5 bases, J lost 5 bases, and 13 bases stayed unmatched. Germline-derived CDR1 and CDR2 are SGHNT and YENEEA. The CDR3 covers 17 residues. The CDR3 DNA follows: TGTGCCAGCAGCCCCATTACCATGGGACAGGGAGACAATGAGCAGTTCTTC. Amino acid sequence: CASSPITMGQGDNEQFF. Full variable domain (outside the CDR3, taken from reference TRBV11-3 and TRBJ2-1): EAGVVQSPRYKIIEKKQPVAFWCNPISGHNTLYWYLQNLGQGPELLIRYENEEAVDDSQLPKDRFSAERLKGVDSTLKIQPAELGDSAVYLCASSPITMGQGDNEQFFGPGTRLTVL.

The gene calls are TRBV20-1 and TRBJ1-3; D not resolved. V shed 0 bases and J shed 5 bases, with 8 bases lying between them. The CDR3 loop spans 13 amino acids. The V gene's germline CDR1 is DFQATT and CDR2 SNEGSKA (reference sequence). The CDR3 bases are TGCAGTGCTAGAGATGGCCCCCGAAACACCATATATTTT. This codes for CSARDGPRNTIYF.

This clonotype was found many times. This chain uses TRBV7-6 with TRBJ2-7; D is possibly TRBD2 (6 bases). The CDR3 length is 13 residues. The V gene lost 4 bases and the J gene lost 3 bases, with 10 bases spanning the gap. The germline gives CDR1 SGHVS, CDR2 FNYEAQ. The CDR3 loop reads CASSWRGSYEQYF. As DNA, the CDR3 is TGTGCCAGCAGCTGGAGGGGAAGCTACGAGCAGTACTTC.

The V gene is TRBV20-1, the J gene TRBJ2-7, with a tentative D call TRBD1 (5 bases). V lost 2 bases and J lost 6, with 8 bases in between. In germline, CDR1 is DFQATT, CDR2 SNEGSKA (reference sequence). The CDR3 has 11 amino acids. The CDR3 DNA reads as TGCAGTGCTAGAACAGGATCCGAGCAGTACTTC. It yields the protein CSARTGSEQYF.

The J gene is TRBJ2-1, the V gene TRBV18; 9 bases are a match to TRBD1. Germline CDR1 is KGHSH and CDR2 is LQKENI. V lost 2 bases and J lost 8; bases outside the gene matches: 7. The CDR3 has 15 residues. The CDR3 here is CASSPLDRGKDEQFF. The CDR3 DNA reads TGTGCCAGCTCACCATTAGACAGGGGGAAGGATGAGCAGTTCTTC.

This clonotype came up many times. This chain joins TRBV5-1 and TRBJ1-6, with D possibly TRBD1 on 5 matching bases. The CDR3 totals 15 residues. Per germline, CDR1 SGHRS and CDR2 YFSETQ. Deletions cut 3 bases from V and 5 bases from J, with 12 bases between. The CDR3 region has the DNA TGCGCCAGCAGCTCCCTTGCCAGGGATAATTCACCCCTCCACTTT. Amino acid sequence: CASSSLARDNSPLHF.

This clonotype was seen many times. This chain connects TRBV6-2 or TRBV6-3 to TRBJ2-2, with D unclear. Trimming shortened V by 4 bases and J by 0 bases, and 9 bases separated the two germline ends. The CDR3 runs 15 residues. Germline CDR1 and CDR2: MNHEY and SVGEGT. As DNA, the CDR3 is TGTGCCAGCAGTTTAGACCGGCCGAACACCGGGGAGCTGTTTTTT. Translated: CASSLDRPNTGELFF.

This clonotype was counted at least ten times. V usage is TRBV28 and J usage is TRBJ1-2; D remains ambiguous. Germline CDR1 is MDHEN and CDR2 is SYDVKM. The CDR3 loop spans 14 amino acids. Trimming pared 5 bases from V and 4 bases from J, leaving 14 bases between. CDR3 sequence (DNA): TGTGCCAGCAGTCCCTCGTTACGGGGCTATGGCTACACCTTC. Translation: CASSPSLRGYGYTF.

This clonotype was counted at least ten times. V gene TRBV29-1 combines with J gene TRBJ1-6; D remains ambiguous. Germline-derived CDR1 and CDR2 are SQVTM and ANQGSEA. The CDR3 loop spans 13 amino acids. Between the trimmed V and J ends, which lost 5 bases and 10 bases, there was a span of 15 bases. Here the CDR3 reads CSVTPTWGSPLHF. The DNA for the CDR3 is TGCAGCGTTACGCCGACTTGGGGATCACCCCTCCACTTT.

This clonotype was observed a handful of times. This chain joins TRBV18 and TRBJ1-2; 9 bases are a match to TRBD1. With 2 bases clipped from V and 4 bases from J, the junction kept 5 bases outside the gene matches. This CDR3 has 15 residues. Germline CDR1 reads KGHSH; CDR2 reads LQKENI. CDR3 sequence reads: CASSPGQGPPYGYTF. The CDR3 DNA reads TGTGCCAGCTCACCAGGACAGGGGCCGCCCTATGGCTACACCTTC.

This clonotype was counted between two and nine times. The chain couples TRBV6-2 or TRBV6-3 to TRBJ2-3, with D possibly being TRBD2 (6 bases). This CDR3 has 16 residues. V was shortened by 6 bases and J by 1 base, with 17 bases between the two germline ends. Germline V lookup: CDR1 MNHEY, CDR2 SVGEGT. In DNA form, the CDR3 reads TGTGCCAGCAGCTCAAGACTAGGGCTGGGCACAGATACGCAGTATTTT. Translated, it gives CASSSRLGLGTDTQYF.

The rearrangement joins TRBV14 to TRBJ2-6; the D is unclear. The germline V gene encodes CDR1 SGHDN and CDR2 FVKESK. Trimming removed 1 base at V and 0 bases at J, with 13 bases between. The CDR3 is 18 residues long. CDR3 region: CASSQVRQTASGANVLTF. DNA of the CDR3: TGTGCCAGCAGCCAAGTTCGGCAGACCGCCTCTGGGGCCAACGTCCTGACTTTC. The whole variable domain, remainder taken from reference TRBV14 and TRBJ2-6, is EAGVTQFPSHSVIEKGQTVTLRCDPISGHDNLYWYRRVMGKEIKFLLHFVKESKQDESGMPNNRFLAERTGGTYSTLKVQPAELEDSGVYFCASSQVRQTASGANVLTFGAGSRLTVL.

The chain recombines TRBV20-1 with TRBJ2-1, with 8 bases aligning to TRBD2. Germline values: CDR1 DFQATT, CDR2 SNEGSKA (reference sequence). CDR3 length: 11 amino acids. CDR3 amino acids: CTGLEYNEQFF. The CDR3, as DNA: TGCACGGGACTAGAATACAATGAGCAGTTCTTC.

This clonotype was recorded at least ten times. The chain uses TRBV20-1 and TRBJ1-2; D unresolved. CDR1 and CDR2 from the germline V gene are DFQATT and SNEGSKA (reference sequence). The length of the CDR3 is 12 residues. Between the trimmed V and J ends, which lost 0 bases and 4 bases, there was a span of 6 bases. CDR3 nucleotides: TGCAGTGCTAGAGAACTGACCTATGGCTACACCTTC. It is translated as CSARELTYGYTF.

This clonotype has a handful of counts. The chain recombines TRBV29-1 with TRBJ2-3, with 8 bases fitting TRBD2. CDR1 SQVTM and CDR2 ANQGSEA come from the germline V gene. With 6 bases clipped from V and 0 bases from J, the junction kept 11 bases outside the gene matches. The CDR3 spans 16 residues. In DNA, the CDR3 is TGCAGCGTGAAGGGGAGCGGGGGAGGTAGCACAGATACGCAGTATTTT. This sequence encodes CSVKGSGGGSTDTQYF.

This clonotype came up many times. This chain joins TRBV7-2 and TRBJ2-7; no clear D gene. V was clipped by 7 bases and J by 6 bases, with 16 bases between them. CDR3 length equals 13 residues. Germline-derived CDR1 and CDR2 are SGHTA and FQGNSA. CDR3 nucleotide sequence: TGTGCCAGCATCCCTAACCCCGGCAGCGAGCAGTACTTC. This encodes CASIPNPGSEQYF.

This clonotype was counted ten times or more. The V and J genes are TRBV23-1 and TRBJ2-6; 7 nucleotides line up with TRBD2. TRBV23-1 carries the ORF label, with uncertain function. The CDR3 runs to 19 residues. Trimming removed 1 base from V and 1 base from J; junction bases left unmatched: 10. The DNA of the CDR3 is TGCGCCAGCAGTCAATTCCGGGAGCGGGGAGGTTCTGGGGCCAACGTCCTGACTTTC. Encoded protein: CASSQFRERGGSGANVLTF.

This clonotype has only a few counts. This sequence joins TRBV25-1 and TRBJ2-3, with 9 bases aligning to TRBD1. Germline lookup yields CDR1 MGHDK and CDR2 SYGVNS. Trimming at V came to 6 bases and at J to 4 bases, leaving 5 bases not matched to a gene. The CDR3 length is 14 residues. The CDR3 sequence: CASRVQGAADTQYF. In DNA form, the CDR3 reads TGTGCCAGCAGGGTACAGGGGGCAGCAGATACGCAGTATTTT.

This chain joins TRBV28 and TRBJ2-4; the match to TRBD2 covers 13 bases. Germline V gene lookup returns CDR1 MDHEN and CDR2 SYDVKM. V lost 6 bases and J lost 1; bases outside the gene matches: 6. The CDR3 runs 17 residues. CDR3 amino acids: CASRTSGGALAKNIQYF. In nucleotides, the CDR3 is TGTGCCAGCAGAACTAGCGGGGGGGCCTTGGCCAAAAACATTCAGTACTTC. Together with reference TRBV28 and TRBJ2-4, the CDR3 gives the full variable domain: DVKVTQSSRYLVKRTGEKVFLECVQDMDHENMFWYRQDPGLGLRLIYFSYDVKMKEKGDIPEGYSVSREKKERFSLILESASTNQTSMYLCASRTSGGALAKNIQYFGAGTRLSVL.

V usage is TRBV12-3 or TRBV12-4 and J usage is TRBJ2-5, with D maybe TRBD1 (6 bases). The CDR3 length is 13 residues. The germline V and J ends were trimmed by 6 bases and 4 bases, with 12 bases remaining between them. The CDR3 sequence is CASRGTGIETQYF. The CDR3 DNA follows: TGTGCCAGCAGGGGAACAGGGATAGAGACCCAGTACTTC.

V and J are TRBV12-3 or TRBV12-4 and TRBJ1-4; D possibly corresponds to TRBD1 (5 bases). The V gene lost 6 bases and the J gene lost 4 bases, with 15 bases spanning the gap. CDR3 length equals 15 residues. CDR3 in DNA: TGTGCCAGCAGGAAAAGAGGGCAGGGTAATGAAAAACTGTTTTTT. Protein sequence: CASRKRGQGNEKLFF.

This clonotype was seen a handful of times. The chain links TRBV28 to TRBJ1-5; possible D gene TRBD1, 5 bases. Per the germline V gene, CDR1 is MDHEN and CDR2 is SYDVKM. The CDR3 is made up of 18 amino acids. Trimming removed 2 bases at V and 0 bases at J, with 17 bases between. CDR3 amino acids: CASSLRTPGKYSNQPQHF. The DNA for the CDR3 is TGTGCCAGCAGTTTAAGGACACCGGGCAAGTATAGCAATCAGCCCCAGCATTTT.

This clonotype was observed at least ten times. This chain uses TRBV9 with TRBJ2-7; D may be TRBD1 or TRBD2 (6 bases each). Germline CDR1 SGDLS, CDR2 YYNGEE. Trimming took 5 bases from V and 7 from J, leaving 19 bases between them. The CDR3 loop spans 14 amino acids. Written as DNA, the CDR3 is TGTGCCAGCAGTGCCTCGAGGGGGGCTGGTGAGCAGTACTTC. It encodes CASSASRGAGEQYF.

The sample holds many counts of this clonotype. The chain is built from TRBV14 and TRBJ1-4; 7 bases fit TRBD1. V trimming: 4 bases; J trimming: 2 bases; junction bases outside the gene matches: 7. The germline V gene encodes CDR1 SGHDN and CDR2 FVKESK. This CDR3 region has 16 residues. For the CDR3, the DNA is TGTGCCAGCAGCCCTAAGACAGGGCGCACTAATGAAAAACTGTTTTTT. It is translated as CASSPKTGRTNEKLFF.